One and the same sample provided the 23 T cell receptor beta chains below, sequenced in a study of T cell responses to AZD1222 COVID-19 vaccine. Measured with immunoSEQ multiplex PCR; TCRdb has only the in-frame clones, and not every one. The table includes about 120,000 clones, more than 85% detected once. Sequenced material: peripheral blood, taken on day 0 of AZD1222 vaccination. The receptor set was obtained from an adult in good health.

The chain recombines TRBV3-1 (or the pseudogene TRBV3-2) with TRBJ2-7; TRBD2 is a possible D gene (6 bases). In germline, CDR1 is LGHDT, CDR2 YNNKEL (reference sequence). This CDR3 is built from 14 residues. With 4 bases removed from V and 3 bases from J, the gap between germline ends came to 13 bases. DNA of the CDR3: TGTGCCAGCAGCCGTTCCGGGAGAAGCTACGAGCAGTACTTC. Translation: CASSRSGRSYEQYF.

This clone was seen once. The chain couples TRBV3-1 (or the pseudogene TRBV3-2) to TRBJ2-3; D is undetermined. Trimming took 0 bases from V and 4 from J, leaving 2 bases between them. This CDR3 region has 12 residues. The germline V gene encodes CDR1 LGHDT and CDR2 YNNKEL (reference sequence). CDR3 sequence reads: CASSQDPDTQYF. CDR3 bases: TGTGCCAGCAGCCAAGACCCAGATACGCAGTATTTT.

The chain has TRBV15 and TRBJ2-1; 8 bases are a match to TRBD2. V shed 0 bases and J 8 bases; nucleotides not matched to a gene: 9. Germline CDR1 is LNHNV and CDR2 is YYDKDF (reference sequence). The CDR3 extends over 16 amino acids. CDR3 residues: CATSRDLSGSGDEQFF. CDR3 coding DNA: TGTGCCACCAGCAGAGATCTGAGCGGGAGTGGGGATGAGCAGTTCTTC. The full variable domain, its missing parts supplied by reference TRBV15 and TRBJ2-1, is DAMVIQNPRYQVTQFGKPVTLSCSQTLNHNVMYWYQQKSSQAPKLLFHYYDKDFNNEADTPDNFQSRRPNTSFCFLDIRSPGLGDTAMYLCATSRDLSGSGDEQFFGPGTRLTVL.

CDR3 protein: CASSGQGGNTEAFF. The CDR3 nucleotides are TGTGCCAGCAGCGGACAGGGCGGGAACACTGAAGCTTTCTTT. V usage is TRBV28 and J usage is TRBJ1-1; 8 bases map to TRBD1. The V gene's germline CDR1 is MDHEN and CDR2 SYDVKM. The V and J ends lost 6 bases and 1 base, in that order; junction bases with no gene match: 4. This CDR3 region has 14 residues. Drawing the rest from reference TRBV28 and TRBJ1-1, the complete variable domain is DVKVTQSSRYLVKRTGEKVFLECVQDMDHENMFWYRQDPGLGLRLIYFSYDVKMKEKGDIPEGYSVSREKKERFSLILESASTNQTSMYLCASSGQGGNTEAFFGQGTRLTVV.

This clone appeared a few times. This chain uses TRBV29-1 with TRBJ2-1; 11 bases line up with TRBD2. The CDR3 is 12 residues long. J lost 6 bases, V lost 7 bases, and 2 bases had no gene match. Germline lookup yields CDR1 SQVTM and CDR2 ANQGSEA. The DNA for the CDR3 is TGCAGCGCCGGGACTAGCGGCAATGAGCAGTTCTTC. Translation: CSAGTSGNEQFF.

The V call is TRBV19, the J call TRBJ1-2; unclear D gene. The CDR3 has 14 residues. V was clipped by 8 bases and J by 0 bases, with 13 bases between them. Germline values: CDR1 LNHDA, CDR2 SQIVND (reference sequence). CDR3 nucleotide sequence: TGTGCCAGTGTGGGCCTTGGACCTAACTATGGCTACACCTTC. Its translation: CASVGLGPNYGYTF.

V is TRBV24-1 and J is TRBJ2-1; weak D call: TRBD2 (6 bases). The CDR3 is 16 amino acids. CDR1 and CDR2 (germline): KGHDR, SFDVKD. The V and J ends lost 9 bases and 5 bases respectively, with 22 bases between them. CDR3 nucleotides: TGTGCCACCCAAACGGGAAGGCGGGAATTCAACAATGAGCAGTTCTTC. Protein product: CATQTGRREFNNEQFF.

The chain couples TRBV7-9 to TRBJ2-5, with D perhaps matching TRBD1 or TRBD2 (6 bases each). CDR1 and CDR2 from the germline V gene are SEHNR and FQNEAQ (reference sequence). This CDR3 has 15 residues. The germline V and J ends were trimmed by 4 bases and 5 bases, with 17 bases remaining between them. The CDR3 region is CASSSSGGRKETQYF. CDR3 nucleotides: TGTGCCAGCAGCTCATCCGGGGGCCGGAAGGAGACCCAGTACTTC.

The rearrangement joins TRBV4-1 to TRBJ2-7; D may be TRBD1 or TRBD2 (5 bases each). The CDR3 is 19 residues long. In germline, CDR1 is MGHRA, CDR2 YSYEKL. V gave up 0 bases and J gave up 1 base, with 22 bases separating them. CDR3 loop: CASSQDYPPTGLGSYEQYF. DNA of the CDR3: TGCGCCAGCAGCCAAGATTACCCCCCGACGGGGCTTGGGTCCTACGAGCAGTACTTC.

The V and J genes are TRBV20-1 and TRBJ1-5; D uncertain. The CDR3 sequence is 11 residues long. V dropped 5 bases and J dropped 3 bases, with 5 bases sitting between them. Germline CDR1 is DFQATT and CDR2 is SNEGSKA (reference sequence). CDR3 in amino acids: CSADPNQPQHF. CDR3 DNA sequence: TGCAGTGCTGACCCCAATCAGCCCCAGCATTTT.

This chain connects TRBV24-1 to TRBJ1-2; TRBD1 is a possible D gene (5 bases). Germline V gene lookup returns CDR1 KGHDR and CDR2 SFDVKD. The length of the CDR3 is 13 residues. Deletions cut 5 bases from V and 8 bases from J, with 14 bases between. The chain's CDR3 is CATSGRGSTGYTF. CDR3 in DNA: TGTGCCACCAGTGGTCGGGGGTCGACGGGCTACACCTTC.

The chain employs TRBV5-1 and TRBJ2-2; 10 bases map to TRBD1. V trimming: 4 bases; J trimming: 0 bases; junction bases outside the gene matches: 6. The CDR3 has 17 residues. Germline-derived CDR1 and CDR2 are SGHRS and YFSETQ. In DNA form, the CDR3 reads TGCGCCAGCAGCCTCACCGGGACAGGGGCGAACACCGGGGAGCTGTTTTTT. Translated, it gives CASSLTGTGANTGELFF.

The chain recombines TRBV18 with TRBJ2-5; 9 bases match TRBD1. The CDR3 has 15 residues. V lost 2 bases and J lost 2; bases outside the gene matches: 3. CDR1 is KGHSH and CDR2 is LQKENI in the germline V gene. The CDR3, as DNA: TGTGCCAGCTCACCAGGACAGGGGATTCAAGAGACCCAGTACTTC. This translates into CASSPGQGIQETQYF. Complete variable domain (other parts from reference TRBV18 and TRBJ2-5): NAGVMQNPRHLVRRRGQEARLRCSPMKGHSHVYWYRQLPEEGLKFMVYLQKENIIDESGMPKERFSAEFPKEGPSILRIQQVVRGDSAAYFCASSPGQGIQETQYFGPGTRLLVL.

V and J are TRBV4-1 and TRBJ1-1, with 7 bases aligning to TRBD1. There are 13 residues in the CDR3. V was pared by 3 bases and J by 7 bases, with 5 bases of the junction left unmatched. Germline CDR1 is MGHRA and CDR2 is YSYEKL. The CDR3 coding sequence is TGCGCCAGCAGCCAGGACAGGCGACGTGAAGCTTTCTTT. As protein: CASSQDRRREAFF.

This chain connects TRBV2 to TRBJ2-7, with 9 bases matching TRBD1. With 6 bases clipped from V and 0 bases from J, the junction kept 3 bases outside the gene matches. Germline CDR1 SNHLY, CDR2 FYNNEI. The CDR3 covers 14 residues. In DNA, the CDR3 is TGTGCCAGCAGGGGACAGGGAAGCTCCTACGAGCAGTACTTC. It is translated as CASRGQGSSYEQYF.

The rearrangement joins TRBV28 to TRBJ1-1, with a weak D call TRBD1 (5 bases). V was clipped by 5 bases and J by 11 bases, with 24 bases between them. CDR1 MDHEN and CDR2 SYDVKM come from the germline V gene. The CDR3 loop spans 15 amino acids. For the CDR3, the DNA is TGTGCCAGCAGTCCGATCCTGGGGGGAGGGACCTGGGCTTTCTTT. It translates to CASSPILGGGTWAFF.

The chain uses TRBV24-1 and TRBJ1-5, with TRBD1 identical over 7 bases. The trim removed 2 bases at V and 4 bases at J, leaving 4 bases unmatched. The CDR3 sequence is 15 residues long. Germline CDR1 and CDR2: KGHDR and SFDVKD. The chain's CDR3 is CATSDSDRPNQPQHF. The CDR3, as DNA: TGTGCCACCAGTGATTCGGACAGGCCGAATCAGCCCCAGCATTTT.

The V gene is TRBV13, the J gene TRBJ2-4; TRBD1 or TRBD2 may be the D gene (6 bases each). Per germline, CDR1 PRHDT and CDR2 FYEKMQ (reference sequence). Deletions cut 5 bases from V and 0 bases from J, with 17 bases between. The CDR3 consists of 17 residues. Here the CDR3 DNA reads TGTGCCAGCAGCCCGGGGGCCTCGAGAATAGCCAAAAACATTCAGTACTTC. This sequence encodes CASSPGASRIAKNIQYF.

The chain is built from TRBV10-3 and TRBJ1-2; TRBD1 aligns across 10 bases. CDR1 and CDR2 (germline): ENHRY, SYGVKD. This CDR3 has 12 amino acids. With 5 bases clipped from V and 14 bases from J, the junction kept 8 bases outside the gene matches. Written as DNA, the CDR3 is TGTGCCATCAGTAGGGACAGGGGTTCAGTAACCTTC. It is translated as CAISRDRGSVTF.

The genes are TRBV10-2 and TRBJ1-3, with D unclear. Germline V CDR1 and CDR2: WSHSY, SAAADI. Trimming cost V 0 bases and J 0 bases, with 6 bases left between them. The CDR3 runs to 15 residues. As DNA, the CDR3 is TGCGCCAGCAGTGAGTCAGGCACCTCTGGAAACACCATATATTTT. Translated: CASSESGTSGNTIYF.

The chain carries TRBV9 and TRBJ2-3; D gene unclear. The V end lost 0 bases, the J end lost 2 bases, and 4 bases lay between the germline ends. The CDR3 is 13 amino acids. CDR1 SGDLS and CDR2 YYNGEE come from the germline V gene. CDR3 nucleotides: TGTGCCAGCAGCGTAGGGGCCACAGATACGCAGTATTTT. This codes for CASSVGATDTQYF.

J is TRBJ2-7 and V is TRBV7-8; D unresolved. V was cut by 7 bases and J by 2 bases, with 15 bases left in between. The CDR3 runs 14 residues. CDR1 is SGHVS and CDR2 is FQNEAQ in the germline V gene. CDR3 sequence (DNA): TGTGCCAGCACCCCTTGGAGCGATCCCTACGAGCAGTACTTC. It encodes CASTPWSDPYEQYF.

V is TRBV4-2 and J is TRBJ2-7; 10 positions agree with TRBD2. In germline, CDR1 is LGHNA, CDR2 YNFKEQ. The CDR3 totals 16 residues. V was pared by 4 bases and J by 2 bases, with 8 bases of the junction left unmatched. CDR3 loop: CASSRLTSGHPYEQYF. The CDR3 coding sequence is TGTGCCAGCAGCCGCCTGACTAGCGGGCACCCCTACGAGCAGTACTTC.